The next 19 T cell receptor beta chains were all read from a single sample in a study of response to subunit inactivated influenza vaccine. MiXCR, applied by TCRdb to the RT-PCR reads, yields one record per CDR3 protein. The sample lists more than 700,000 distinct CDR3 sequences, 20% to 25% occurring once. The material was PBMCs from blood, obtained approximately 5 days after vaccination. These receptors all stem from a man aged 45-65 years who received an inactivated influenza vaccine.

At least ten counts were recorded for this clonotype. V and J are TRBV20-1 and TRBJ1-1; 8 bases match TRBD1. Germline CDR1 is DFQATT and CDR2 is SNEGSKA (reference sequence). This CDR3 has 12 amino acids. Trimming took 6 bases from V and 6 from J; bases not matched to a gene: 6. The CDR3 nucleotides are TGCAGTGCGGAGACAGGGGAGGCTGAAGCTTTCTTT. Amino acids: CSAETGEAEAFF.

The chain joins TRBV7-8 to TRBJ1-2; D perhaps matches TRBD1 (6 bases). The germline V and J ends were trimmed by 5 bases and 0 bases, with 19 bases remaining between them. The CDR3 is made up of 17 amino acids. Germline V lookup: CDR1 SGHVS, CDR2 FQNEAQ. The DNA for the CDR3 is TGTGCCAGCAGCCCGTTACAGGGCACCCCAGCTAACTATGGCTACACCTTC. It codes for CASSPLQGTPANYGYTF.

This clonotype has at least ten counts. V is TRBV5-1 and J is TRBJ2-5; D possibly corresponds to TRBD1 (5 bases). The germline V gene has CDR1 SGHRS and CDR2 YFSETQ. V was trimmed by 6 bases and J by 2 bases, leaving 11 bases between them. CDR3 length: 13 residues. CDR3 sequence (DNA): TGCGCCAGCACCCCCCCAGGGCAAGAGACCCAGTACTTC. Translation: CASTPPGQETQYF.

This chain connects TRBV12-3 or TRBV12-4 to TRBJ2-7, with 8 bases identical to TRBD1. The length of the CDR3 is 14 residues. The V and J ends lost 5 bases and 0 bases, in that order; junction bases with no gene match: 3. The CDR3 bases are TGTGCCAGCAGTCGACAGGGGTTCTCCTACGAGCAGTACTTC. This translates into CASSRQGFSYEQYF.

The sample holds a few counts of this clonotype. J is TRBJ1-1 and V is TRBV15; TRBD1 matches 11 bases. The CDR3 is 16 residues long. The germline gives CDR1 LNHNV, CDR2 YYDKDF (reference sequence). J lost 7 bases, V lost 3 bases, and 10 bases had no gene match. CDR3 protein: CATSSGTGGVRGEAFF. The CDR3 DNA reads as TGTGCCACCAGCAGCGGGACAGGGGGAGTCCGTGGTGAAGCTTTCTTT.

The gene calls are TRBV7-3 and TRBJ2-3; no definite D call. Trimming removed 1 base at V and 2 bases at J, with 4 bases between. The CDR3 covers 13 residues. Germline loops: CDR1 SGHTA, CDR2 FQGTGA. The CDR3 DNA sequence: TGTGCCAGCAGCTTAAAGTACACAGATACGCAGTATTTT. Its protein is CASSLKYTDTQYF.

The chain links TRBV20-1 to TRBJ1-4; 9 bases line up with TRBD1. CDR1 DFQATT and CDR2 SNEGSKA come from the germline V gene (reference sequence). The V segment lost 4 bases and the J segment 5 bases; nucleotides outside the gene matches: 2. CDR3 length equals 13 residues. The CDR3 loop is CSATGQGNEKLFF. The CDR3 nucleotides read TGCAGTGCTACGGGACAGGGAAATGAAAAACTGTTTTTT.

This clonotype was seen more than once but under ten times. The rearrangement links TRBV7-2 to TRBJ2-4; unclear D gene. V was cut by 1 base and J by 14 bases, with 9 bases left in between. There are 11 residues in the CDR3. Germline V gene data show CDR1 as SGHTA and CDR2 as FQGNSA. The CDR3 region is CASSLGSEKYF. The DNA of the CDR3 is TGTGCCAGCAGCTTAGGCTCAGAAAAGTACTTC.

V usage is TRBV3-1 and J usage is TRBJ2-5; 12 nucleotides agree with TRBD2. The germline V gene encodes CDR1 LGHDT and CDR2 YNNKEL (reference sequence). The CDR3 is 19 amino acids. V was clipped by 1 base and J by 4 bases; unmatched bases: 13. CDR3 loop: CASSQAASGGAGGRETQYF. The CDR3 nucleotides are TGTGCCAGCAGCCAAGCCGCTAGCGGGGGGGCCGGGGGAAGAGAGACCCAGTACTTC.

This clonotype has more than one count but fewer than ten. This chain connects TRBV20-1 to TRBJ2-1; D is unclear. Trimming took 6 bases from V and 5 from J, leaving 11 bases between them. There are 12 residues in the CDR3. CDR1 is DFQATT, CDR2 SNEGSKA, per germline (reference sequence). The CDR3 DNA follows: TGCAGTGCGACTGACGGACACAATGAGCAGTTCTTC. Its protein product is CSATDGHNEQFF.

The chain links TRBV10-3 to TRBJ1-2; D not resolved. CDR1 and CDR2 (germline): ENHRY, SYGVKD. V lost 2 bases to trimming and J lost 7 bases, with 8 bases between them. The CDR3 has 12 amino acids. CDR3 residues: CAISETGGGYTF. Here the CDR3 DNA reads TGTGCCATCAGTGAGACCGGCGGTGGCTACACCTTC.

This rearrangement joins TRBV6-1 to TRBJ1-1, with D hard to call. The CDR3 totals 15 residues. The germline CDR1 and CDR2 sequences are MNHNS and SASEGT. The V gene lost 2 bases and the J gene lost 1 base, with 11 bases spanning the gap. CDR3 sequence: CASSEQLGSNTEAFF. CDR3 in DNA: TGTGCCAGCAGTGAACAGCTGGGGTCGAACACTGAAGCTTTCTTT.

This clonotype is a singleton in its sample. The chain joins TRBV23-1 to TRBJ2-2; the D is unclear. TRBV23-1 is placed among ORFs of uncertain function. This CDR3 contains 18 residues. The V end lost 1 base, the J end lost 10 bases, and 25 bases lay between the germline ends. CDR3 sequence: CASSQWKGWALMVLELFF. In DNA form, the CDR3 reads TGCGCCAGCAGTCAATGGAAGGGTTGGGCGTTGATGGTTTTGGAGCTGTTTTTT.

This clonotype showed up many times. The chain combines TRBV4-2 with TRBJ2-2, with D possibly TRBD2 on 6 matching bases. The CDR3 sequence is 15 residues long. Between the trimmed V and J ends, which lost 1 base and 0 bases, there was a span of 6 bases. Germline loops: CDR1 LGHNA, CDR2 YNFKEQ. CDR3 region: CASSQGLANTGELFF. The CDR3 nucleotides are TGTGCCAGCAGCCAAGGACTAGCGAACACCGGGGAGCTGTTTTTT.

This clonotype occurred a few times. V and J are TRBV15 and TRBJ2-7; D is undetermined. V was pared by 0 bases and J by 2 bases, with 11 bases between. The CDR3 runs to 15 residues. Germline lookup yields CDR1 LNHNV and CDR2 YYDKDF (reference sequence). The CDR3, as DNA: TGTGCCACCAGCAGAGAATCTGGGGTTCCCTACGAGCAGTACTTC. Translation: CATSRESGVPYEQYF.

The gene calls are TRBV10-2 and TRBJ2-7; maybe TRBD2 (5 bases). The CDR3 consists of 12 residues. Looked up from germline, CDR1 is WSHSY and CDR2 is SAAADI. The V end was cut by 10 bases, the J end by 10 bases, with 20 bases between. The CDR3: CATTDYPVSQYF. The CDR3 DNA sequence: TGCGCCACAACTGACTACCCAGTAAGTCAGTACTTC.

Here the CDR3 reads CAWSQDGLEKLFF. The CDR3 DNA sequence: TGTGCCTGGAGCCAGGACGGGCTTGAAAAACTGTTTTTT. This rearrangement joins TRBV30 to TRBJ1-4, with D uncertain. The CDR3 is 13 amino acids. V was shortened by 3 bases and J by 7 bases, with 12 bases between the two germline ends. CDR1 and CDR2 from the germline V gene are GTSNPN and SVGIG (reference sequence).

The chain uses TRBV20-1 and TRBJ2-1, with a tentative D call TRBD1 (5 bases). The V gene's germline CDR1 is DFQATT and CDR2 SNEGSKA (reference sequence). The V end was cut by 2 bases, the J end by 9 bases, with 11 bases between. The CDR3 consists of 12 residues. The CDR3 nucleotides read TGCAGTGCTAGAAAAGGGGCTGGTGAGCAGTTCTTC. Its protein product is CSARKGAGEQFF.

J is TRBJ2-7 and V is TRBV18; TRBD1 might be the D (5 bases). This CDR3 region has 14 residues. V gave up 3 bases and J gave up 5 bases, with 14 bases separating them. Germline-derived CDR1 and CDR2 are KGHSH and LQKENI. This CDR3 reads CASSPATSRDEQYF. CDR3 DNA: TGTGCCAGCTCACCGGCCACATCCAGGGACGAGCAGTACTTC.